These 13 T cell receptor beta chains came from one sample sequenced in a study of cytomegalovirus exposure and HLA in healthy donors. Vbeta (60) and Jbeta (13) primers were used in the PCR. Sequencing used immunoSEQ multiplex PCR; TCRdb keeps in-frame clones, though not all of them. The sample consists of about 37,000 clones, roughly 82% of them appearing once. The sequenced material came from PBMCs. These receptors came from a woman aged 18-30 years in good health and CMV-seropositive.

The gene calls are TRBV18 and TRBJ2-7, with 10 bases that match TRBD1. Germline CDR1 is KGHSH and CDR2 is LQKENI. The CDR3 has 15 amino acids. J was trimmed by 2 bases and V by 3 bases; bases with no gene match: 4. CDR3 in amino acids: CASSPGQGQTYEQYF. CDR3 in DNA: TGTGCCAGCTCACCGGGACAGGGGCAAACCTACGAGCAGTACTTC.

The chain has TRBV19 and TRBJ2-7; 8 positions agree with TRBD2. Germline-derived CDR1 and CDR2 are LNHDA and SQIVND (reference sequence). Trimming took 3 bases from V and 6 from J; bases not matched to a gene: 4. The CDR3 is made up of 13 amino acids. The CDR3 here is CASSMSGGGEQYF. The CDR3 DNA reads TGTGCCAGTAGTATGTCCGGGGGGGGCGAGCAGTACTTC.

DNA for the CDR3: TGTGCCATCAGTGTATCAGGAGCGGACCAAGAGACCCAGTACTTC. This codes for CAISVSGADQETQYF. The gene calls are TRBV10-3 and TRBJ2-5; maybe TRBD2 (5 bases). Germline loops: CDR1 ENHRY, CDR2 SYGVKD. This CDR3 comprises 15 residues. V gave up 4 bases and J gave up 0 bases, with 12 bases separating them.

The rearrangement uses TRBV27 and TRBJ2-5; either TRBD1 or TRBD2 may fit D (5 bases each). The J call may be in error: the DNA end matches TRBJ2-7 better. Germline lookup yields CDR1 MNHEY and CDR2 SMNVEV (reference sequence). The CDR3 spans 13 residues. CDR3 nucleotides: TGTGCCAGCAGTTTTGCTGGGGGCTACGAGCAGTACTTC. Translating it yields CASSFAGGYEQYF.

The chain is built from TRBV27 and TRBJ2-6; D possibly corresponds to TRBD2 (5 bases). The germline CDR1 and CDR2 sequences are MNHEY and SMNVEV (reference sequence). There are 18 residues in the CDR3. Trimming took off 6 bases at V and 0 bases at J, with 18 bases between the two ends. Here the CDR3 reads CASRGGGPPNSGANVLTF. The CDR3 DNA reads as TGTGCCAGCAGGGGCGGAGGACCGCCGAACTCTGGGGCCAACGTCCTGACTTTC. The full variable domain, rest sourced from reference TRBV27 and TRBJ2-6, is EAQVTQNPRYLITVTGKKLTVTCSQNMNHEYMSWYRQDPGLGLRQIYYSMNVEVTDKGDVPEGYKVSRKEKRNFPLILESPSPNQTSLYFCASRGGGPPNSGANVLTFGAGSRLTVL.

V is TRBV29-1 and J is TRBJ2-7, with D tentatively TRBD1 (5 bases). Germline CDR1 is SQVTM and CDR2 is ANQGSEA. Trimming left V 6 bases short and J 7 bases short, with 22 bases between. CDR3 length: 14 amino acids. The CDR3 loop is CSVVPPGPYGEQYF. As DNA, the CDR3 is TGCAGCGTCGTCCCCCCAGGGCCCTACGGGGAGCAGTACTTC.

This clone has a handful of counts. The chain carries TRBV5-1 and TRBJ2-2; D is perhaps TRBD1 (6 bases). V lost 0 bases, J lost 6 bases, and 9 bases lay in between. CDR3 length equals 14 residues. The germline V gene has CDR1 SGHRS and CDR2 YFSETQ. The DNA for the CDR3 is TGCGCCAGCAGCTTGGAGGGGGTACCCGGGGAGCTGTTTTTT. Protein product: CASSLEGVPGELFF.

This clone was counted a single time. V gene TRBV5-6 combines with J gene TRBJ2-1; TRBD2 matches 7 bases. V shed 10 bases, J shed 5 bases, and the junction held 9 bases outside the gene matches. Germline CDR1 reads SGHDT; CDR2 reads YYEEEE. The length of the CDR3 is 13 residues. CDR3 loop: CAGERGVNNEQFF. The CDR3 region has the DNA TGTGCCGGTGAGCGGGGAGTTAACAATGAGCAGTTCTTC.

The chain links TRBV19 to TRBJ2-1; D is possibly TRBD2 (5 bases). With 3 bases removed from V and 9 bases from J, the gap between germline ends came to 18 bases. The CDR3 length is 15 residues. The germline gives CDR1 LNHDA, CDR2 SQIVND (reference sequence). The DNA for the CDR3 is TGTGCCAGTAGTATGAGAACTGGGAGTCGGTTTGAGCAGTTCTTC. Protein: CASSMRTGSRFEQFF.

The chain joins TRBV14 to TRBJ1-6; 7 bases match TRBD1. The V and J ends lost 3 bases and 6 bases, in that order; junction bases with no gene match: 2. The CDR3 consists of 14 residues. Germline values: CDR1 SGHDN, CDR2 FVKESK. The CDR3 nucleotides read TGTGCCAGCAGCCAGGGACAGATTAATTCACCCCTCCACTTT. Translation gives CASSQGQINSPLHF.

The J gene is TRBJ1-5, the V gene TRBV28; unclear D gene. Germline-derived CDR1 and CDR2 are MDHEN and SYDVKM. The CDR3 spans 14 residues. V was clipped by 6 bases and J by 0 bases, with 9 bases between them. The CDR3 region is CASSPLISNQPQHF. The CDR3 DNA reads as TGTGCCAGCAGCCCACTTATTAGCAATCAGCCCCAGCATTTT.

The gene calls are TRBV11-2 and TRBJ1-2; 9 positions match TRBD1. V was pared by 6 bases and J by 7 bases, with 12 bases of the junction left unmatched. Looked up from germline, CDR1 is SGHAT and CDR2 is FQNNGV. This CDR3 region has 15 residues. This CDR3 is CASRRLQGAASGYTF. In DNA form, the CDR3 reads TGTGCCAGCAGGCGTTTACAGGGGGCGGCTAGTGGCTACACCTTC.

This clone was seen a few times. The rearrangement joins TRBV6-6 to TRBJ1-1; tentatively, D is TRBD1 (6 bases). Germline-derived CDR1 and CDR2 are MNHNY and SVGAGI (reference sequence). The CDR3 is 15 amino acids. The V gene lost 6 bases and the J gene lost 0 bases, with 14 bases spanning the gap. CDR3 DNA: TGTGCCAGCAGACCCCGGACAGACATGAACACTGAAGCTTTCTTT. As protein: CASRPRTDMNTEAFF.